The rows below give T cell receptor beta chains drawn from one sample of a study of shared clonotypes between healthy human individuals. Data came from immunoSEQ multiplex PCR; TCRdb stores just in-frame clones and leaves some out. The sample includes 2,500,000 or so clones, 93% of them seen just once. The material sequenced was naive CD4+ T cells from PBMCs. Receptors originate from a man aged 18 to 30 in good health. Some clones in this sample may be carry-over from other donors' samples. The CDR3 runs from the conserved cysteine through the conserved F or W. A D gene is named only where the DNA matches it firmly. The size of a clone is reported for some rows only, either as once, few or many, or as a class for expanded clones.

j_call	v_call	d_call	clone_size	cdr3_nt	cdr3_aa
TRBJ2-5	TRBV7-2	TRBD1	-	TGTGCCAGCAGCTTCCGCAGGGGGAAGGAGACCCAGTACTTC	CASSFRRGKETQYF
TRBJ2-7	TRBV29-1	-	-	TGCAGCGTTGGGTCTGACTATCTCTACGAGCAGTACTTC	CSVGSDYLYEQYF
TRBJ2-2	TRBV29-1	-	-	TGCAGCGTTGAAGAGGAGTCGAGCACCGGGGAGCTGTTTTTT	CSVEEESSTGELFF
TRBJ2-7	TRBV10-1	TRBD1	-	TGCGCCAGCAGTGATTGGGGACAGTCCTACGAGCAGTACTTC	CASSDWGQSYEQYF
TRBJ2-5	TRBV2	TRBD1	-	TGTGCCAGCAGTACGGGGACAGTTAAGTACTTC	CASSTGTVKYF
TRBJ2-3	TRBV7-2	TRBD2	-	TGTGCCAGCAGCCTAGCGGGGACTAGCGGGAGTAAAGATACGCAGTATTTT	CASSLAGTSGSKDTQYF
TRBJ2-2	TRBV28	-	once	TGTGCCAGCAGGGGGGCGAACACCGGGGAGCTGTTTTTT	CASRGANTGELFF
TRBJ1-2	TRBV6-5	TRBD1	-	TGTGCCAGCGGGCAGGGGGTGAGGGGCTACACCTTC	CASGQGVRGYTF
TRBJ2-3	TRBV5-4	TRBD1	once	TGTGCCAGCAGCTTGCTTGCTTCTCTACAGGGGAGCGATACGCAGTATTTT	CASSLLASLQGSDTQYF
TRBJ2-7	TRBV5-1	-	-	TGCGCCAGCAGCTCGAGGGGAGGCGAGCAGTACTTC	CASSSRGGEQYF
TRBJ2-2	TRBV19	-	-	TGTGCCAGTAGTATAGTGGCAGGGGCAACGAACACCGGGGAGCTGTTTTTT	CASSIVAGATNTGELFF
TRBJ2-5	TRBV7-3	-	-	TGTGCCAGCAGCACAACCAGCAGGGTCCAAGAGACCCAGTACTTC	CASSTTSRVQETQYF
TRBJ1-1	TRBV4-1	-	-	TGCGCCAGCAGCCAAGGGGGCGGAAACACTGAAGCTTTCTTT	CASSQGGGNTEAFF
TRBJ2-7	TRBV5-1	-	once	TGCGCCAGCAGCTTGGCTGTGGGGGGCCGATACGAGCAGTACTTC	CASSLAVGGRYEQYF
TRBJ1-4	TRBV6-1	TRBD1	-	TGTGCCACAAGGGACAGGGGGCGGGAAAAACTGTTTTTT	CATRDRGREKLFF
TRBJ2-5	TRBV6-1	-	-	TGTGCCAGCAGTCGACCAGAGGGGGGGACCCAGTACTTC	CASSRPEGGTQYF
TRBJ2-1	TRBV7-2	-	few	TGTGCCAGCAGCTTGAGGCTAGTAATAGGGAATGAGCAGTTCTTC	CASSLRLVIGNEQFF
TRBJ1-2	TRBV5-6	-	-	TGTGCCAGCAGCTTGACGACAACTAACTATGGCTACACCTTC	CASSLTTTNYGYTF
TRBJ2-3	TRBV5-1	-	-	TGCGCCAGCAGCGGAACCTCTAGCGTGAACACAGATACGCAGTATTTT	CASSGTSSVNTDTQYF
TRBJ1-3	TRBV2	-	-	TGTGCCAGCAGTGACGCGGGAAACACCATATATTTT	CASSDAGNTIYF
TRBJ1-5	TRBV27	-	-	TGTGCCAGCAGTTTCCAGGGACAGCCCCAGCATTTT	CASSFQGQPQHF
TRBJ1-2	TRBV14	-	-	TGTGCCAGCAGCCAAGACCTCCGGCGTGAGGGCTACACCTTC	CASSQDLRREGYTF
TRBJ1-1	TRBV4-3	-	-	TGCGCCAGCAGCCAAGATGCACGGCTGAACACTGAAGCTTTCTTT	CASSQDARLNTEAFF
TRBJ1-2	TRBV28	-	-	TGTGCCAGCAGTTTAGACAGAACAAACTATGGCTACACCTTC	CASSLDRTNYGYTF
TRBJ2-5	TRBV29-1	-	-	TGCAGCGTTGAAAGGTCAGGGTGGGAGACCCAGTACTTC	CSVERSGWETQYF
TRBJ1-2	TRBV4-3	TRBD1	-	TGCGCCAGCAGCCAAGCGAGTACAGGGGGCTATGGCTACACCTTC	CASSQASTGGYGYTF
TRBJ2-7	TRBV7-9	-	-	TGTGCCAGCAGTTCAATCGGGCCAGGGTTCTACGAGCAGTACTTC	CASSSIGPGFYEQYF
TRBJ1-1	TRBV4-2	-	-	TGTGCCAGCAGCCAAGAGGGGGGGGGCCGGAACACTGAAGCTTTCTTT	CASSQEGGGRNTEAFF
TRBJ1-5	TRBV7-2	-	-	TGTGCCAGCAGCTTAGAAGGCGGCAATCAGCCCCAGCATTTT	CASSLEGGNQPQHF
TRBJ2-2	TRBV4-1	TRBD2	-	TGCGCCAGCAGCCACCCGGGACTAGGGTCCGGGGAGCTGTTTTTT	CASSHPGLGSGELFF
TRBJ2-7	TRBV18	-	once	TGTGCCAGCTCACCGTCTACCCGTAGCGACGAGCAGTACTTC	CASSPSTRSDEQYF
TRBJ2-2	TRBV18	TRBD1	-	TGTGCCAGCTCACCACAGGGGGCAGGGAACACCGGGGAGCTGTTTTTT	CASSPQGAGNTGELFF
TRBJ2-7	TRBV5-1	TRBD2	-	TGCGCCAGCAGCTTGGGGGACTACGCTCAGAACGAGCAGTACTTC	CASSLGDYAQNEQYF
TRBJ2-1	TRBV5-1	TRBD2	-	TGCGCCAGCACCTTGCTGACTAGCGGGAGGGCCGGTGAGCAGTTCTTC	CASTLLTSGRAGEQFF
TRBJ1-5	TRBV18	-	-	TGTGCCAGCTCAGTGACAGGCCCACCAGACCAGCCCCAGCATTTT	CASSVTGPPDQPQHF